The sequence of this T cell receptor (beta chain) was determined in a study of blood T cell repertoires in COVID-19. Study information: The origin of the acute and convalescent COVID-19 samples was the United States, Italy and Spain. Sample material is recorded as cDNA or gDNA derived from T cells, B-cell-depleted T cells, or PBMCs.

As originally analysed: Quantification of nucleated cells was approximated via reference gene primer amplification. Sequencing used immunoSEQ multiplex PCR; TCRdb keeps in-frame clones, though not all of them. V and J calls and clone size are given by that table; D and trimming were obtained from the DNA. The sample has 150,000 or so clones; nearly 80% are singletons. The receptor's source is a man older than 75 with acute or convalescent COVID-19. Input material: peripheral blood.

CDR3 loop: CASSAGSSVSTQYF. In DNA form, the CDR3 reads TGTGCCAGTAGTGCGGGCAGTAGTGTTTCGACCCAGTACTTC. The chain has TRBV19 and TRBJ2-5; maybe TRBD2 (5 bases). The CDR3 contains 14 residues. Germline assignment: CDR1 LNHDA and CDR2 SQIVND (reference sequence). V was cut by 5 bases and J by 7 bases, with 17 bases left in between.